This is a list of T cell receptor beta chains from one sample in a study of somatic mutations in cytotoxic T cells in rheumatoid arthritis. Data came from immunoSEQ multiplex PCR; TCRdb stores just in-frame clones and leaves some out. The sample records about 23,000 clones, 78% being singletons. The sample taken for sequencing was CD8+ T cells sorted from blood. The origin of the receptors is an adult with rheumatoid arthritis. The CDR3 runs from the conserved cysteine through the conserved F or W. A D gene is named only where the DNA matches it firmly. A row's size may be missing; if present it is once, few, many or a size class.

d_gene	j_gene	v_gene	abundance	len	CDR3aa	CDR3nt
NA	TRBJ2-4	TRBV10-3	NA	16	CAISESGRGAKNIQYF	TGTGCCATCAGTGAGTCGGGGCGTGGCGCCAAAAACATTCAGTACTTC
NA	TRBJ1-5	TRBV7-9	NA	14	CASSQGNSNQPQHF	TGTGCCAGCAGCCAGGGGAATAGCAATCAGCCCCAGCATTTT
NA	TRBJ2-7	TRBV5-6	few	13	CASSLGSAYEQYF	TGTGCCAGCAGCTTGGGCTCAGCCTACGAGCAGTACTTC
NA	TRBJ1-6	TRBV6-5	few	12	CASSQGNSPLHF	TGTGCCAGCTCTCAGGGGAATTCACCCCTCCACTTT
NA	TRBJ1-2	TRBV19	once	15	CASSILPAGNYGYTF	TGTGCCAGTAGTATTCTGCCTGCAGGGAACTATGGCTACACCTTC
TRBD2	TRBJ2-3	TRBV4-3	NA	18	CASSQDWPSGDLGDTQYF	TGCGCCAGCAGCCAAGATTGGCCCAGCGGGGACCTGGGTGATACGCAGTATTTT
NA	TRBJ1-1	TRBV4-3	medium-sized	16	CASSQERNLRNTEAFF	TGCGCCAGCAGCCAAGAGAGAAATCTGAGGAACACTGAAGCTTTCTTT
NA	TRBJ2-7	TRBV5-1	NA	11	CASSFGDEQYF	TGCGCCAGCAGCTTCGGGGACGAGCAGTACTTC
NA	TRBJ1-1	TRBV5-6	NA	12	CASSWMNTEAFF	TGTGCCAGCAGCTGGATGAACACTGAAGCTTTCTTT
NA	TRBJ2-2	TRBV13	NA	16	CASSGGPTPNTGELFF	TGTGCCAGCAGCGGGGGACCGACCCCGAACACCGGGGAGCTGTTTTTT
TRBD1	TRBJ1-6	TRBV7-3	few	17	CASSTWTGSVYNSPLHF	TGTGCCAGCAGCACTTGGACAGGGTCGGTTTATAATTCACCCCTCCACTTT
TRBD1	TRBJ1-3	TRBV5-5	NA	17	CASSPVGGQVSGNTIYF	TGTGCCAGCAGCCCCGTTGGTGGACAGGTATCTGGAAACACCATATATTTT
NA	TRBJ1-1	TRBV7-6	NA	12	CASSDDGNEAFF	TGTGCCAGCAGCGATGACGGGAATGAAGCTTTCTTT
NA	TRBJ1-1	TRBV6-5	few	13	CASSYQWNTEAFF	TGTGCCAGCAGTTACCAATGGAACACTGAAGCTTTCTTT
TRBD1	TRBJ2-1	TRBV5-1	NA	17	CASSFGTTRGIYNEQFF	TGCGCCAGCAGCTTCGGGACAACCAGGGGGATCTACAATGAGCAGTTCTTC
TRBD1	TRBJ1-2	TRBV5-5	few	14	CASSLGTGAHGYTF	TGTGCCAGCAGCCTGGGGACAGGGGCCCATGGCTACACCTTC
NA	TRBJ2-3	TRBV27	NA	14	CASSSLAGADTQYF	TGTGCCAGCAGTTCCCTAGCTGGCGCAGATACGCAGTATTTT
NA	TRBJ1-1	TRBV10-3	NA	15	CAISTTGPMNTEAFF	TGTGCCATCAGCACCACGGGACCTATGAACACTGAAGCTTTCTTT
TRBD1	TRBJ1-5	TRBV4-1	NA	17	CASSPQRGTESNQPQHF	TGCGCCAGCAGCCCCCAACGCGGGACAGAGAGCAATCAGCCCCAGCATTTT
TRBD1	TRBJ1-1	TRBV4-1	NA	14	CASSGGQENTEAFF	TGCGCCAGCAGCGGGGGACAGGAAAACACTGAAGCTTTCTTT
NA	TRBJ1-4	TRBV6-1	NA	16	CASSEERIGAMEKLFF	TGTGCCAGCAGTGAAGAGAGGATAGGGGCAATGGAAAAACTGTTTTTT
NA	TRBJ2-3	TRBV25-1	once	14	CASSDWTATDTQYF	TGTGCCAGCAGTGATTGGACAGCCACAGATACGCAGTATTTT
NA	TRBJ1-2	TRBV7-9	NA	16	CASSWTEPEANYGYTF	TGTGCCAGCAGCTGGACAGAACCAGAAGCTAACTATGGCTACACCTTC
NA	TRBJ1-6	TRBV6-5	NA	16	CASSYERSSYNSPLHF	TGTGCCAGCAGTTATGAAAGGAGCTCCTATAATTCACCCCTCCACTTT
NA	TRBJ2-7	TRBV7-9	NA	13	CASSLGSRDEQYF	TGTGCCAGCAGCTTAGGGAGTCGTGACGAGCAGTACTTC
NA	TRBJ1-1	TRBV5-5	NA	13	CASSVYRDTEAFF	TGTGCCAGCAGCGTCTACCGAGACACTGAAGCTTTCTTT
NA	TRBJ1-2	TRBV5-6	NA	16	CASSTWDGGRNYGYTF	TGTGCCAGCAGCACGTGGGACGGAGGCCGCAACTATGGCTACACCTTC
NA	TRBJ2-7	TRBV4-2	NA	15	CASSQDEGGAGEQYF	TGTGCCAGCAGCCAAGACGAAGGGGGGGCCGGCGAGCAGTACTTC
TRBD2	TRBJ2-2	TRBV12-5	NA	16	CASGFLTSGNTGELFF	TGTGCTAGTGGTTTCTTGACTAGCGGGAACACCGGGGAGCTGTTTTTT
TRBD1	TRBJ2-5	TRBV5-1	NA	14	CASRARGLQETQYF	TGCGCCAGCAGGGCCAGGGGGCTACAAGAGACCCAGTACTTC
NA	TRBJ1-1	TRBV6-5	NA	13	CASSYSIRGEAFF	TGTGCCAGCAGTTACTCCATCAGGGGCGAAGCTTTCTTT
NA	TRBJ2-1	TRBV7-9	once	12	CASSAGTPQQFF	TGTGCCAGCAGCGCCGGGACCCCTCAGCAGTTCTTC
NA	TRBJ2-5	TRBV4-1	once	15	CASSQDEFYQETQYF	TGCGCCAGCAGCCAAGATGAGTTTTACCAAGAGACCCAGTACTTC
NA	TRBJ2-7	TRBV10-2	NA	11	CASSDVYEQYF	TGCGCCAGCAGTGATGTGTACGAGCAGTACTTC
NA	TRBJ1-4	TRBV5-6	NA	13	CASSLPGSEKLFF	TGTGCCAGCAGCCTACCAGGGAGTGAAAAACTGTTTTTT
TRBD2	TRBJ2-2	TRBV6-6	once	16	CASRERAGSETGELFF	TGTGCCAGCAGGGAGAGAGCGGGAAGTGAGACCGGGGAGCTGTTTTTT
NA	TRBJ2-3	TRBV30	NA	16	CAWSASASGTTDTQYF	TGTGCCTGGAGTGCCTCGGCGAGCGGGACAACAGATACGCAGTATTTT
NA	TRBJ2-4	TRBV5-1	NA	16	CASSLDVGEAKNIQYF	TGCGCCAGCAGCTTGGACGTGGGTGAGGCCAAAAACATTCAGTACTTC
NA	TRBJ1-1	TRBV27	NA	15	CASSTQEEAQTQAFF	TGTGCCAGCAGTACGCAGGAGGAAGCCCAAACTCAAGCTTTCTTT
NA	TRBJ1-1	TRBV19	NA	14	CASTRTAMNTEAFF	TGTGCCAGTACCCGGACGGCCATGAACACTGAAGCTTTCTTT
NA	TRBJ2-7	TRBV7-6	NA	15	CASSSRAGSSYEQYF	TGTGCCAGCAGCTCGCGTGCCGGGAGCTCCTACGAGCAGTACTTC
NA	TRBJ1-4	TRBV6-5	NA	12	CASSAGNEKLFF	TGTGCCAGCAGCGCGGGTAATGAAAAACTGTTTTTT
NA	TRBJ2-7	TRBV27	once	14	CASSPYRGSYEQYF	TGTGCCAGCAGTCCCTATAGGGGTTCCTACGAGCAGTACTTC
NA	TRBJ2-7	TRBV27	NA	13	CASSLSMGLEQYF	TGTGCCAGCAGTTTATCGATGGGTCTTGAGCAGTACTTC
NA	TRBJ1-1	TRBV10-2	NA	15	CASSDIRGGNTEAFF	TGCGCCAGCAGTGATATCAGGGGCGGGAACACTGAAGCTTTCTTT
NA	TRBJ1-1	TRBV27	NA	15	CASSSTWGSSYGAFF	TGTGCCAGCAGTTCCACATGGGGATCCAGCTACGGAGCTTTCTTT
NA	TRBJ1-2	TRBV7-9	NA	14	CASSLGRGTWGYTF	TGTGCCAGCAGCTTAGGCAGGGGCACGTGGGGCTACACCTTC
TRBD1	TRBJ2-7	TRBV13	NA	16	CASSLVGDREAYEQYF	TGTGCCAGCAGCTTAGTGGGGGACAGGGAAGCCTACGAGCAGTACTTC
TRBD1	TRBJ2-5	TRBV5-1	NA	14	CASSLRDRQETQYF	TGCGCCAGCAGCCTCCGGGACAGGCAAGAGACCCAGTACTTC
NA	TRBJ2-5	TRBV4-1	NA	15	CASSQQQGNQETQYF	TGCGCCAGCAGCCAACAACAGGGAAACCAAGAGACCCAGTACTTC
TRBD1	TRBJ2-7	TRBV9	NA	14	CASSVQGDAVEQYF	TGTGCCAGCAGCGTCCAGGGGGATGCGGTCGAGCAGTACTTC
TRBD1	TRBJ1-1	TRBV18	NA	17	CASSLDRGISRNTEAFF	TGTGCCAGCTCGTTGGACAGGGGGATTTCTCGGAACACTGAAGCTTTCTTT